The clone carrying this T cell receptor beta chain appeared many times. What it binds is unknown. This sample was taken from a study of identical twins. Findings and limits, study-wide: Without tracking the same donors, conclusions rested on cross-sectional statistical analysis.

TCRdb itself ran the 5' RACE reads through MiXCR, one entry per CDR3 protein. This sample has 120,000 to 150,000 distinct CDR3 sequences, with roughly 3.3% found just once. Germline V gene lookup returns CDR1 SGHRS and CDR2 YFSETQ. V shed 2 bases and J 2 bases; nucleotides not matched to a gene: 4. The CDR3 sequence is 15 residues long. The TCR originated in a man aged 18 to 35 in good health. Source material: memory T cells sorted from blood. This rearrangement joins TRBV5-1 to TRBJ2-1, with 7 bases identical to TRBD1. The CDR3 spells CASSFDGQAYNEQFF. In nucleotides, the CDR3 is TGCGCCAGCAGCTTTGATGGACAGGCCTACAATGAGCAGTTCTTC.